The rows below give T cell receptor beta chains drawn from one sample of a study of blood T cell repertoires in COVID-19. TCRdb keeps only in-frame clones here, not all; method: immunoSEQ multiplex PCR. The sample contains 150,000 to 200,000 clones, about 70% of which appear only once. The sequenced sample was peripheral blood. Receptor source: a woman between 50 and 59 years old with active or convalescent COVID-19. CDR3s include the opening cysteine and the closing phenylalanine or tryptophan. The order of the fields is V gene, D gene, J gene, CDR3 protein. The D gene is left open where the match is weak.

>TRBV7-2|TRBD2|TRBJ2-7
CASSLAGGQYEQYF
>TRBV19|.|TRBJ1-6
CATKPAALNSPLHF
>TRBV30|.|TRBJ1-6
CAVRALSGFGNSPLHF
>TRBV6-5|.|TRBJ2-1
CASSVEESYNEQFF
>TRBV27|.|TRBJ1-1
CASSFRVNTEAFF
>TRBV5-4|.|TRBJ2-7
CASSLGTNEQYF
>TRBV15|TRBD1|TRBJ2-5
CATSRPLGTGQETQYF
>TRBV5-1|TRBD1|TRBJ2-7
CASRRDRRGHYEQYF
>TRBV5-6|.|TRBJ2-3
CASSRTPRGQYF
>TRBV5-1|.|TRBJ1-2
CASSSGVRYTF
>TRBV6-4|.|TRBJ2-7
CASREGYEQYF
>TRBV7-2|.|TRBJ2-5
CASSSQGTTQETQYF
>TRBV19|.|TRBJ1-3
CASTAGGTIYF
>TRBV7-8|TRBD1|TRBJ2-2
CASSFGTATGELFF
>TRBV4-3|TRBD1|TRBJ1-5
CASSQPRDSGSQGNQPQHF
>TRBV6-2/TRBV6-3|TRBD2|TRBJ2-5
CASSRLAGIQETQYF
>TRBV11-2|.|TRBJ1-6
CASSLDRGNSPLHF
>TRBV6-5|.|TRBJ1-2
CASRQGEGTSYGYTF
>TRBV5-1|TRBD1|TRBJ2-7
CASSSDRVAQYF
>TRBV30|.|TRBJ1-2
CAWTPSLNGYTF
>TRBV28|.|TRBJ1-2
CASRFLSALAGYTF
>TRBV5-1|TRBD1|TRBJ1-4
CASSHRGTGKLFF
>TRBV7-9|TRBD1|TRBJ1-5
CASSPPGTVSNQPQHF
>TRBV2|TRBD2|TRBJ2-1
CASRTTSGGSNEQFF